This record concerns one TCR beta chain sequence. Its antigen is as yet unknown. The data belong to a study of shared clonotypes between healthy human individuals. Every one of the donors was a Caucasian adult that lived in Nashville, Tennessee. CDR1 is LGHNA and CDR2 is YNFKEQ in the germline V gene. The CDR3 has 16 residues. The run depth of the assay was deep. Only in-frame clones appear in the TCRdb table, and some are missing; sequencing was by immunoSEQ multiplex PCR. Of 600,000 to 750,000 clones in the sample, approximately 77% were seen once. Findings and limits, study-wide: Generally, naive subsets came out with larger estimated richness than memory subsets. It was expected that sequencing depth would affect clonotype sharing among donors.

The sample comprised memory CD4+ T cells sorted from blood. Subset defined: CD45RA-negative fraction. The V gene is TRBV4-2, the J gene TRBJ2-5; D unresolved. With the DNA end fitting TRBJ2-7 better, the J assignment may be wrong. This TCR was sampled from a woman aged 30 to 39 in good health. For the CDR3, the DNA is TGTGCCAGCAGCCAAGCGATCGGAACCAGCTCCTACGAGCAGTACTTC. Protein product: CASSQAIGTSSYEQYF.